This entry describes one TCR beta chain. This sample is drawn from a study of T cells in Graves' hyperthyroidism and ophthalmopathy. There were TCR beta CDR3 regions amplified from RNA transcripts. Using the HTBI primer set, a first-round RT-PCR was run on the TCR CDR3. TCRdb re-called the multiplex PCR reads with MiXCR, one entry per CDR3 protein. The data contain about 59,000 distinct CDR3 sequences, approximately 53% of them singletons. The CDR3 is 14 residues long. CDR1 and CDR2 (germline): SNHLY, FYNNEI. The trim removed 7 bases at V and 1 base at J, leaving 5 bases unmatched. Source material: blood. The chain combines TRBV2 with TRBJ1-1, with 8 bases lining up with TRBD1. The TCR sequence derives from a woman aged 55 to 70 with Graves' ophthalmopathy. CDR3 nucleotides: TGTGCCAGCATCTCCGGGACAGGGAACACTGAAGCTTTCTTT. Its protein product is CASISGTGNTEAFF. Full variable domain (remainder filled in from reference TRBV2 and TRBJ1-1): EPEVTQTPSHQVTQMGQEVILRCVPISNHLYFYWYRQILGQKVEFLVSFYNNEISEKSEIFDDQFSVERPDGSNFTLKIRSTKLEDSAMYFCASISGTGNTEAFFGQGTRLTVV.